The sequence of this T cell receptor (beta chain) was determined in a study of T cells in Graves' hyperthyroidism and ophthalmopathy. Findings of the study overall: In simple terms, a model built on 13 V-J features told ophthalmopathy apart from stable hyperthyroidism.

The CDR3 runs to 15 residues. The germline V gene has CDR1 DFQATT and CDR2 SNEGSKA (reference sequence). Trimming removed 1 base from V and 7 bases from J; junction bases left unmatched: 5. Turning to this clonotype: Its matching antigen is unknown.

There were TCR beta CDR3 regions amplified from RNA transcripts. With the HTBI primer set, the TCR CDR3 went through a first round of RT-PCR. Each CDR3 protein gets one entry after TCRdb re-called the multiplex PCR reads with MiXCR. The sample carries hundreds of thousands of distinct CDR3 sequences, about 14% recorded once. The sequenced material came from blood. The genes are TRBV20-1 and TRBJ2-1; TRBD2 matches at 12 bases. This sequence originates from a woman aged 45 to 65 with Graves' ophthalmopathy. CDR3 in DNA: TGCAGTGCTAGAGGCCTAGCGGGAGGGAGGAATGAGCAGTTCTTC. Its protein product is CSARGLAGGRNEQFF.